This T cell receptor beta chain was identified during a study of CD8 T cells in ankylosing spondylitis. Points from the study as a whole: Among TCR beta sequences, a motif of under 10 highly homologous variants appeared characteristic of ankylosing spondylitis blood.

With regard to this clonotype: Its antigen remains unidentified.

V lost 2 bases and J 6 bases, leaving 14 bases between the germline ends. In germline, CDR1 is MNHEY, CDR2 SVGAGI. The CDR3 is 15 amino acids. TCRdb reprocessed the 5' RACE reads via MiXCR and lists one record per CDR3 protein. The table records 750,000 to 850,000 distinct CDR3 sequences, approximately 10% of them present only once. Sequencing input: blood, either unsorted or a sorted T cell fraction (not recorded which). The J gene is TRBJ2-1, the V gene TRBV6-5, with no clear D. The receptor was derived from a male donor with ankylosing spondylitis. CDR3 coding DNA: TGTGCCAGCAGTTACCCAATTTTGGGTGGCAATGAGCAGTTCTTC. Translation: CASSYPILGGNEQFF.